The 4 T cell receptor beta chains below all came from one sample that was sequenced in a study of T cells in localized non-small cell lung cancer. Assay used: immunoSEQ multiplex PCR; TCRdb lists only in-frame clones, some missing. The repertoire holds around 92,000 clones, with roughly 90% as singletons. The sample consisted of PBMCs, taken before any cancer treatment. The receptors were sampled from a woman aged 40-69 years with stage II squamous cell lung carcinoma.

The rearrangement joins TRBV15 to TRBJ2-1; the D gene is possibly TRBD2 (5 bases). The length of the CDR3 is 16 residues. Trimming removed 0 bases from V and 2 bases from J, with 11 bases in between. Germline values: CDR1 LNHNV, CDR2 YYDKDF (reference sequence). The CDR3, as DNA: TGTGCCACCAGCAGAGATCGGCGGGTAACCTACAATGAGCAGTTCTTC. Its protein product is CATSRDRRVTYNEQFF.

The rearrangement joins TRBV7-9 to TRBJ2-3; no reliable D call. Trimming removed 0 bases at V and 2 bases at J, with 9 bases between. The CDR3 has 15 residues. The germline V gene has CDR1 SEHNR and CDR2 FQNEAQ (reference sequence). DNA of the CDR3: TGTGCCAGCAGCTTAGCGTCGCCCTCCACAGATACGCAGTATTTT. Its translation: CASSLASPSTDTQYF. The variable domain in full, with the rest retrieved from reference TRBV7-9 and TRBJ2-3, is DTGVSQNPRHKITKRGQNVTFRCDPISEHNRLYWYRQTLGQGPEFLTYFQNEAQLEKSRLLSDRFSAERPKGSFSTLEIQRTEQGDSAMYLCASSLASPSTDTQYFGPGTRLTVL.

The chain is built from TRBV7-8 and TRBJ2-3; 7 bases map to TRBD2. Germline V gene lookup returns CDR1 SGHVS and CDR2 FQNEAQ. V shed 1 base, J shed 4 bases, and the junction held 2 bases outside the gene matches. CDR3 length: 14 amino acids. The CDR3 coding sequence is TGTGCCAGCAGCTTAGGCGGGGGACCAGATACGCAGTATTTT. Translation gives CASSLGGGPDTQYF.

This chain uses TRBV6-1 with TRBJ1-3; D ambiguous. V was clipped by 4 bases and J by 0 bases, with 7 bases between them. Per the germline V gene, CDR1 is MNHNS and CDR2 is SASEGT. The length of the CDR3 is 14 residues. The CDR3 is CASSVELSGNTIYF. The CDR3, as DNA: TGTGCCAGCAGTGTAGAGCTCTCTGGAAACACCATATATTTT.